One sample yielded the 25 T cell receptor beta chains listed below, sequenced in a study of regulatory T cells in long-lasting Graves disease. Time point specified: persistent/refractory GD, antithyroid drugs over 5 years with positive TRAb. The TCR library was prepared using RNA isolated from PBMCs. CDR3-region Arm-PCR and iRepertoire HTBI primers produced the TCR beta libraries. TCRdb fed the multiplex PCR reads into MiXCR, producing one record per CDR3 protein. The sample includes 500,000 to 800,000 distinct CDR3 sequences, about 32% seen only once; the top ten take 40% to 50%. Sequencing used peripheral blood mononuclear cells (PBMCs), obtained when the disease was refractory, from a patient treated with antithyroid drugs. Receptors were obtained from a female donor with Graves disease.

This clonotype was seen many times. The genes are TRBV2 and TRBJ1-1; 8 positions agree with TRBD1. Germline CDR1 SNHLY, CDR2 FYNNEI. The J segment lost 7 bases and the V segment lost 6 bases, leaving 13 bases of the junction unmatched. The CDR3 sequence is 15 residues long. CDR3 in amino acids: CASRQQGVSTSEAFF. CDR3 nucleotides: TGTGCCAGCAGGCAACAGGGGGTGTCGACCAGTGAAGCTTTCTTT.

The sample holds a few counts of this clonotype. The V and J genes are TRBV7-9 and TRBJ1-5; TRBD1 might be the D (6 bases). This CDR3 region has 14 residues. V lost 1 base, J lost 5 bases, and 9 bases lay in between. Germline lookup yields CDR1 SEHNR and CDR2 FQNEAQ (reference sequence). CDR3 region: CASSLGRGDQPQHF. In DNA, the CDR3 is TGTGCCAGCAGCTTAGGGAGGGGGGATCAGCCCCAGCATTTT.

The genes are TRBV9 and TRBJ2-7; D call uncertain. The CDR3 sequence is 13 residues long. Germline CDR1 SGDLS, CDR2 YYNGEE. Trimming cost V 4 bases and J 3 bases, with 11 bases left between them. The CDR3 bases are TGTGCCAGCAGCACTGGGCCAAACTACGAGCAGTACTTC. Translating it yields CASSTGPNYEQYF.

This clonotype has only a few counts. CDR3 loop: CASSYLTSSYNSPLHF. The DNA of the CDR3 is TGTGCCAGCAGTTACTTGACGAGCTCCTATAATTCACCCCTCCACTTT. This chain uses TRBV6-5 with TRBJ1-6; no clear D. The CDR3 has 16 amino acids. With 1 base removed from V and 0 bases from J, the gap between germline ends came to 7 bases. CDR1 is MNHEY and CDR2 is SVGAGI in the germline V gene.

The sample holds many counts of this clonotype. The chain couples TRBV10-3 to TRBJ2-7; D not certain. Looked up from germline, CDR1 is ENHRY and CDR2 is SYGVKD. The V gene lost 4 bases and the J gene lost 2 bases, with 15 bases spanning the gap. The CDR3 is 15 residues long. For the CDR3, the DNA is TGTGCCATCAGTGGGAGTCCTGGAGCGCCCTACGAGCAGTACTTC. Residues: CAISGSPGAPYEQYF.

This clonotype was picked up a small number of times. The genes are TRBV6-5 and TRBJ1-2; a possible D gene is TRBD1 (5 bases). Germline V gives CDR1 MNHEY, CDR2 SVGAGI. Trimming took 2 bases from V and 0 from J, leaving 16 bases between them. CDR3 size: 17 residues. This chain's CDR3 is CASSYNWGGDANYGYTF. The CDR3 region has the DNA TGTGCCAGCAGTTACAACTGGGGAGGGGACGCTAACTATGGCTACACCTTC.

In its sample, this clonotype was seen a few times. The V call is TRBV28, the J call TRBJ1-1, with 11 positions matching TRBD1. CDR1 MDHEN and CDR2 SYDVKM come from the germline V gene. Trimming cost V 9 bases and J 1 base; bases outside gene matches: 7. The CDR3 loop spans 15 amino acids. CDR3 in DNA: TGTGCCAGTAGGGGACAGGGGGAGAAGAACACTGAAGCTTTCTTT. The encoded protein is CASRGQGEKNTEAFF.

The rearrangement uses TRBV18 and TRBJ1-1; D is perhaps TRBD1 (5 bases). The CDR3 spans 15 residues. CDR1 KGHSH and CDR2 LQKENI come from the germline V gene. V gave up 4 bases and J gave up 1 base, with 13 bases separating them. CDR3 region: CASSRQGFGNTEAFF. CDR3 bases: TGTGCCAGCTCACGGCAGGGTTTTGGGAACACTGAAGCTTTCTTT.

This clonotype turned up a few times. The chain uses TRBV12-3 or TRBV12-4 and TRBJ2-7; TRBD2 aligns across 12 bases. With V trimmed by 2 bases and J by 4 bases, 12 bases remained unmatched. The CDR3 length is 18 residues. CDR3 in amino acids: CASSLPSASGRARYEQYF. The CDR3, as DNA: TGTGCCAGCAGTTTACCCTCGGCTAGCGGGAGGGCCAGGTACGAGCAGTACTTC.

Comment on this clonotype: A much larger clone sits a single nucleotide away, making a read error possible. The genes are TRBV28 and TRBJ1-6; D is unclear. The CDR3 contains 15 residues. CDR1 MDHEN and CDR2 SYDVKM come from the germline V gene. The CDR3 coding sequence is TGTGCCAGCGGTTTAGTAGGGCACGTAAATTCACCCCTCCACTTT. This translates into CASGLVGHVNSPLHF.

This clonotype was seen a handful of times. This chain links TRBV4-1 with TRBJ1-2; no reliable D call. Trimming cost V 1 base and J 3 bases, with 15 bases left between them. Germline-derived CDR1 and CDR2 are MGHRA and YSYEKL. CDR3 length: 16 residues. The CDR3: CASSQGAVLRYYGYTF. The DNA for the CDR3 is TGCGCCAGCAGCCAAGGGGCGGTTCTTAGATACTATGGCTACACCTTC.

This clonotype was detected a few times. The V and J genes are TRBV7-9 and TRBJ2-1; 15 nucleotides agree with TRBD2. Per germline, CDR1 SEHNR and CDR2 FQNEAQ (reference sequence). This CDR3 has 17 residues. The V gene end was trimmed by 5 bases and the J gene end by 1 base; junction bases not matched to a gene: 3. DNA for the CDR3: TGTGCCAGCAGCCAGGGACTAGCGGGAGGTTCCTACAATGAGCAGTTCTTC. Protein sequence: CASSQGLAGGSYNEQFF.

This rearrangement joins TRBV10-3 to TRBJ2-5, with no clear D. The germline gives CDR1 ENHRY, CDR2 SYGVKD. The CDR3 contains 12 residues. Trimming removed 2 bases from V and 5 bases from J, with 6 bases in between. The CDR3 spells CAISEVGETQYF. Written as DNA, the CDR3 is TGTGCCATCAGTGAGGTTGGGGAGACCCAGTACTTC.

This clonotype appeared many times. V and J are TRBV6-1 and TRBJ1-2, with D possibly TRBD1 on 5 matching bases. Per the germline V gene, CDR1 is MNHNS and CDR2 is SASEGT. The CDR3 runs 12 residues. Trimming stripped 7 bases from V and 2 bases from J, with 8 bases between. CDR3 amino acids: CASIRANYGYTF. The CDR3 DNA follows: TGTGCCAGCATCAGGGCCAACTATGGCTACACCTTC.

There are a few counts of this clonotype. The chain couples TRBV19 to TRBJ2-7, with 9 nucleotides matching TRBD2. CDR1 LNHDA and CDR2 SQIVND come from the germline V gene (reference sequence). The CDR3 consists of 14 residues. J was trimmed by 4 bases and V by 3 bases; bases with no gene match: 4. This CDR3 reads CASSMPLAGYEQYF. The CDR3 bases are TGTGCCAGTAGTATGCCTCTAGCGGGGTACGAGCAGTACTTC.

This clonotype was counted a single time. J is TRBJ2-4 and V is TRBV5-4, with D perhaps TRBD1 or TRBD2 (5 bases each). Germline CDR1 reads SGHNT; CDR2 reads YYREEE (reference sequence). This CDR3 contains 20 residues. Trimming cost V 6 bases and J 0 bases, with 28 bases left between them. CDR3: CASTLGGFLPPLLAKNIQYF. CDR3 sequence (DNA): TGTGCCAGCACCCTTGGGGGTTTTCTTCCCCCCCTATTAGCCAAAAACATTCAGTACTTC.

This clonotype was seen at least ten times. The chain links TRBV10-3 to TRBJ1-2, with no clear D. This CDR3 comprises 12 residues. Trimming shortened V by 4 bases and J by 0 bases, and 3 bases separated the two germline ends. Germline V CDR1 and CDR2: ENHRY, SYGVKD. This chain's CDR3 is CAISAANYGYTF. Written as DNA, the CDR3 is TGTGCCATCAGTGCTGCTAACTATGGCTACACCTTC.

The gene calls are TRBV18 and TRBJ2-5; D is uncertain. Germline CDR1 KGHSH, CDR2 LQKENI. The CDR3 spans 14 residues. The ends were cut back, 1 base at V and 3 bases at J, with 9 bases in the middle. The chain's CDR3 is CASSPLGNKETQYF. DNA for the CDR3: TGTGCCAGCTCACCACTGGGCAACAAAGAGACCCAGTACTTC.

V is TRBV6-2 or TRBV6-3 and J is TRBJ1-2, with a weak D call TRBD1 (6 bases). The CDR3 consists of 14 residues. V was cut by 2 bases and J by 4 bases, with 11 bases left in between. The germline gives CDR1 MNHEY, CDR2 SVGEGT. The CDR3 region is CASSYGDNPYGYTF. For the CDR3, the DNA is TGTGCCAGCAGTTACGGGGACAATCCCTATGGCTACACCTTC.

The CDR3 coding sequence is TGTGCCAGCAGACAGACTCCTCCCGGCAATTCACCCCTCCACTTT. Translating it yields CASRQTPPGNSPLHF. This chain joins TRBV11-2 and TRBJ1-6; no reliable D call. The CDR3 has 15 amino acids. Trimming pared 6 bases from V and 7 bases from J, leaving 16 bases between. Germline CDR1 is SGHAT and CDR2 is FQNNGV.

V and J are TRBV12-3 or TRBV12-4 and TRBJ1-4, with D possibly TRBD1 on 5 matching bases. This CDR3 region has 15 residues. Trimming shortened V by 5 bases and J by 0 bases, and 10 bases separated the two germline ends. The CDR3 coding sequence is TGTGCCAGCAGTCGACAGCTTGCAACTAATGAAAAACTGTTTTTT. Its translation: CASSRQLATNEKLFF.

The CDR3 DNA is TGTGCCAGCAGCCAAACAGGGAATGAAGCTTTCTTT. Translation: CASSQTGNEAFF. The chain uses TRBV3-1 and TRBJ1-1; the D gene is possibly TRBD1 (6 bases). V gave up 2 bases and J gave up 7 bases, with 8 bases separating them. The CDR3 contains 12 residues. Germline-derived CDR1 and CDR2 are LGHDT and YNNKEL (reference sequence).

The chain joins TRBV7-9 to TRBJ2-7, with TRBD2 as a possible D gene (5 bases). CDR3 length: 13 amino acids. V was trimmed by 5 bases and J by 5 bases, leaving 13 bases between them. Germline lookup yields CDR1 SEHNR and CDR2 FQNEAQ (reference sequence). The CDR3 reads CASSRNSGHEQYF. CDR3 DNA: TGTGCCAGCAGCAGAAACAGCGGCCACGAGCAGTACTTC.

The rearrangement uses TRBV7-2 and TRBJ2-6; tentatively, D is TRBD2 (6 bases). The CDR3 spans 15 residues. V lost 5 bases, J lost 4 bases, and 12 bases lay in between. Germline-derived CDR1 and CDR2 are SGHTA and FQGNSA. The CDR3 loop reads CASSPEGRGANVLTF. DNA of the CDR3: TGTGCCAGCAGCCCTGAGGGGAGGGGGGCCAACGTCCTGACTTTC.

The CDR3 nucleotides are TGTGCCAGCAGTACTACCAAGGGTAGGATGAACACTGAAGCTTTCTTT. Protein sequence: CASSTTKGRMNTEAFF. This rearrangement joins TRBV6-1 to TRBJ1-1; the D is unclear. V lost 5 bases and J lost 0, with 16 bases in between. Per the germline V gene, CDR1 is MNHNS and CDR2 is SASEGT. The CDR3 has 16 residues.